The clone carrying this T cell receptor (beta chain) showed up just a few times. This sample stems from a study of human T cells and chemical hapten exposure. One entry per CDR3 protein results from TCRdb running MiXCR on the RACE reads. The sample consists of roughly 380,000 distinct CDR3 sequences, 5.1% of them appearing once. The CDR3 covers 15 residues. V was clipped by 3 bases and J by 0 bases, with 11 bases between them. Germline V gene lookup returns CDR1 LGHNA and CDR2 YSLEER. Time point here: pre-sensitization, week 0. Treatment reported: therapeutic diphenylcyclopropenone sensitization with weekly scalp DPC. The study enrolled 18 to 70-year-old alopecia patients suitable for DPC. The authors extracted total RNA from unfractionated whole blood.

The gene calls are TRBV4-3 and TRBJ2-5, with D maybe TRBD2 (6 bases). The sequencing here drew on whole blood, taken in connection with sensitization to the hapten diphenylcyclopropenone (DPC). This receptor was taken from a woman aged 50 to 60 with alopecia areata. Some clones in this sample may be carry-over from other donors' samples. CDR3 in amino acids: CASSHGVADQETQYF. Here the CDR3 DNA reads TGCGCCAGCAGCCACGGGGTAGCGGACCAAGAGACCCAGTACTTC.